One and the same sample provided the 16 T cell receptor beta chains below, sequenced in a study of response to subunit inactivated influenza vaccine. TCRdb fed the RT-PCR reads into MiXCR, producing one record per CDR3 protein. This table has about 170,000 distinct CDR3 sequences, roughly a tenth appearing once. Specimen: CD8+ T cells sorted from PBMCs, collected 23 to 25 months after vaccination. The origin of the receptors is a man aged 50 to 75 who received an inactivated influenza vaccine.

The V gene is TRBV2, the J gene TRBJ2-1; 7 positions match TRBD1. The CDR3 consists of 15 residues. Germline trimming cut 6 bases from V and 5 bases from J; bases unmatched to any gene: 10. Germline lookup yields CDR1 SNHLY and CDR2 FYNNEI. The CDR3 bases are TGTGCCAGCAGCGGCTTAGGGCAGGGGGACAATGAGCAGTTCTTC. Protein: CASSGLGQGDNEQFF.

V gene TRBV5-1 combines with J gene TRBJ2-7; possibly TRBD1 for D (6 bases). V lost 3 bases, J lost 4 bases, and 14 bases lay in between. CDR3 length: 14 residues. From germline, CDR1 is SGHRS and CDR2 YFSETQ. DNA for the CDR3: TGCGCCAGCAGCTCCGGTTGGGGACATTACGAGCAGTACTTC. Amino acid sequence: CASSSGWGHYEQYF.

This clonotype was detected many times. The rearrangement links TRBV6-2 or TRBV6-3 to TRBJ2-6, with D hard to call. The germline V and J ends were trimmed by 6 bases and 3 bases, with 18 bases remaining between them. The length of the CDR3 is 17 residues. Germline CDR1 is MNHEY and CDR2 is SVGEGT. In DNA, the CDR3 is TGTGCCAGCAGGGAGTCCGAGTGGCGACTTGGGGCCAACGTCCTGACTTTC. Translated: CASRESEWRLGANVLTF.

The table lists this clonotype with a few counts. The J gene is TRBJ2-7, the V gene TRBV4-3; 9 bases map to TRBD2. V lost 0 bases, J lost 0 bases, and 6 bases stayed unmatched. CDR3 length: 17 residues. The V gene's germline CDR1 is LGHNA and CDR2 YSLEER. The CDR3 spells CASSQDMASGASYEQYF. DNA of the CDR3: TGCGCCAGCAGCCAAGATATGGCTAGCGGGGCCTCCTACGAGCAGTACTTC.

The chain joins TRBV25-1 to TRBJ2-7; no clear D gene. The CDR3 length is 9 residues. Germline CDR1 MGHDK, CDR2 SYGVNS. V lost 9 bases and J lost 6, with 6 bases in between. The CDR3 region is CASRPEQYF. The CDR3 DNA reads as TGTGCCAGTAGGCCCGAGCAGTACTTC.

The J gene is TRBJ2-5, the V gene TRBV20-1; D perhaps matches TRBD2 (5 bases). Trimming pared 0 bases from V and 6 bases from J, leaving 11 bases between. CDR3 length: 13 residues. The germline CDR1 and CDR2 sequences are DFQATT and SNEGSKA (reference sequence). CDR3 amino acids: CSARDSYGKTQYF. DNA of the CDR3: TGCAGTGCTAGAGATTCCTACGGGAAGACCCAGTACTTC.

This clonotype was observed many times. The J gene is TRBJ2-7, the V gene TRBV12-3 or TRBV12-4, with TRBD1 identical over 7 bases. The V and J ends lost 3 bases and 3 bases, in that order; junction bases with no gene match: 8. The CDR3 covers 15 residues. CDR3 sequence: CASSFTGALSYEQYF. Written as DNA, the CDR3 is TGTGCCAGCAGTTTTACAGGGGCCCTTAGCTACGAGCAGTACTTC.

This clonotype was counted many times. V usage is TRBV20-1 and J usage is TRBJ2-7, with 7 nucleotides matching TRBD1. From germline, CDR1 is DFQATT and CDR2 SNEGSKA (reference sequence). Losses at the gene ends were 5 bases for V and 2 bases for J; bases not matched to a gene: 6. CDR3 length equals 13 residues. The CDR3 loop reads CSAGNRGTYEQYF. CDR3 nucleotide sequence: TGCAGTGCTGGGAACAGGGGTACCTACGAGCAGTACTTC.

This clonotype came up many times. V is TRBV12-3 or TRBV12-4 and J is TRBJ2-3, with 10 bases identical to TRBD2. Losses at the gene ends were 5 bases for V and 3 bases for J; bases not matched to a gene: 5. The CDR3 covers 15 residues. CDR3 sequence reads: CASSPSGGQTDTQYF. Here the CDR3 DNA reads TGTGCCAGCAGTCCTAGCGGGGGCCAAACAGATACGCAGTATTTT.

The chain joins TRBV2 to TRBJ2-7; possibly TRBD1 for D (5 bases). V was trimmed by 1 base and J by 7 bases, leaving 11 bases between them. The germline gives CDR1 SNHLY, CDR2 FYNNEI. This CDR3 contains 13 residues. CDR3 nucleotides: TGTGCCAGCAGTGAAGGACAGCCTCGGGAGCAGTACTTC. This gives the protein CASSEGQPREQYF.

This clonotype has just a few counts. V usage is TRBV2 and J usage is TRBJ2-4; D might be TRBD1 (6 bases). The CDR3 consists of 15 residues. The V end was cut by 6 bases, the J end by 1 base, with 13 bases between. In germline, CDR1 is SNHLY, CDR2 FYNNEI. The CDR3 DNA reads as TGTGCCAGCAGAGAGGGGGTTTTGGCCAAAAACATTCAGTACTTC. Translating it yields CASREGVLAKNIQYF.

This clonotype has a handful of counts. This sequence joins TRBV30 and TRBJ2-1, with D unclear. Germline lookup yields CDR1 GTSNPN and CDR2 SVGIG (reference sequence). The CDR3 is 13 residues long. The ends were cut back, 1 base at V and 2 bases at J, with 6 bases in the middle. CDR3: CAWSEGTYNEQFF. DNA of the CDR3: TGTGCCTGGAGTGAAGGGACCTACAATGAGCAGTTCTTC.

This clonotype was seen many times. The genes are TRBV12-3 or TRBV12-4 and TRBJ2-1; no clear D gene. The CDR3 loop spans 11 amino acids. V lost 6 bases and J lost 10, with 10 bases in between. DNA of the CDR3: TGTGCCAGCAGCCAAGGCGGAGAGCAGTTCTTC. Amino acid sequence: CASSQGGEQFF.

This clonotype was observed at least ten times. The CDR3 region is CSVSPTGITGELFF. DNA for the CDR3: TGCAGCGTTAGTCCGACAGGGATCACCGGGGAGCTGTTTTTT. This chain connects TRBV29-1 to TRBJ2-2; the match to TRBD1 covers 7 bases. Trimming took 5 bases from V and 4 from J; bases not matched to a gene: 7. This CDR3 comprises 14 residues. Looked up from germline, CDR1 is SQVTM and CDR2 is ANQGSEA.

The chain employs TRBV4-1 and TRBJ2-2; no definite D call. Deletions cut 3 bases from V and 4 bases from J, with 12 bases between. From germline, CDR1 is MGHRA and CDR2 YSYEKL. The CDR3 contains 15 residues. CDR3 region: CASSHTQAATGELFF. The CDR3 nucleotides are TGCGCCAGCAGCCACACCCAGGCAGCCACCGGGGAGCTGTTTTTT.

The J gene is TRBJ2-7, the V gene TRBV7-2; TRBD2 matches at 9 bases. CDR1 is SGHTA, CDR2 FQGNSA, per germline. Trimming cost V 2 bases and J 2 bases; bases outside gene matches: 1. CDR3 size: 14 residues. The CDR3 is CASSLLAGAYEQYF. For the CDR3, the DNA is TGTGCCAGCAGCTTATTAGCGGGGGCCTACGAGCAGTACTTC.